Included here is one T cell receptor beta chain sequence, with context. This specimen belongs to a study of blood T cell repertoires in COVID-19. The CDR3 is made up of 13 amino acids. Trimming took off 3 bases at V and 5 bases at J, with 10 bases between the two ends. Germline assignment: CDR1 SGHTA and CDR2 FQGNSA. Repertoires were generated with immunoSEQ multiplex PCR, while TCRdb's copy carries only in-frame clones and drops some. The top ten hold more than 3.5% of the sample, which has under 150,000 clones, approximately 80% seen once. This chain connects TRBV7-2 to TRBJ2-5, with D tentatively TRBD1 (5 bases). This sequence was found in a woman over 75 with active or convalescent COVID-19. The sample taken for sequencing was peripheral blood. In DNA, the CDR3 is TGTGCCAGCAGCTTTGGCAGGGTCGAGACCCAGTACTTC. Protein product: CASSFGRVETQYF.